This T cell receptor (beta chain) was obtained from a study of blood T cell repertoires in COVID-19. About the study: Acute-phase and convalescent COVID-19 samples originated in the United States, Italy and Spain. Sample material is recorded as cDNA or gDNA derived from T cells, B-cell-depleted T cells, or PBMCs.

As originally analysed: Counts of nucleated cells, estimated from reference gene primer amplification, were obtained. Only in-frame clones appear in the TCRdb table, and some are missing; sequencing was by immunoSEQ multiplex PCR. That table supplies the V and J calls and clone size; D and trimming were determined from the DNA. The data show under 300,000 clones, with 82% seen just once and 9.5% to 15% held by the top ten. The germline CDR1 and CDR2 sequences are SGDLS and YYNGEE. The CDR3 sequence is 15 residues long. The ends were cut back, 0 bases at V and 2 bases at J, with 11 bases in the middle.

The chain is built from TRBV9 and TRBJ1-2, with D possibly matching TRBD1 (5 bases). The source of this sequence is a woman aged 55 to 70 with active or convalescent COVID-19. Material for sequencing was peripheral blood. In nucleotides, the CDR3 is TGTGCCAGCAGCGTAGATGCGGGGCGAAACTATGGCTACACCTTC. As protein: CASSVDAGRNYGYTF.